A single sample gave rise to the 24 T cell receptor beta chains below, sequenced in a study of cytomegalovirus exposure and HLA in healthy donors. Profiling relied on immunoSEQ multiplex PCR, and the TCRdb table lists in-frame clones only, not all of them. The sample consists of 180,000 or so clones, 80% to 90% of them appearing once. The sample comprised PBMCs. These receptors came from a woman in her 30s in good health and CMV-seropositive.

The genes are TRBV5-4 and TRBJ2-7, with 10 bases fitting TRBD2. The CDR3 totals 15 residues. The trim removed 0 bases at V and 6 bases at J, leaving 6 bases unmatched. CDR1 is SGHNT and CDR2 is YYREEE in the germline V gene (reference sequence). CDR3 sequence: CASSLGPSGSGEQYF. The CDR3 nucleotides are TGTGCCAGCAGCTTGGGGCCTAGCGGGAGTGGCGAGCAGTACTTC.

V usage is TRBV5-4 and J usage is TRBJ2-3, with 8 bases aligning to TRBD2. Losses at the gene ends were 4 bases for V and 1 base for J; bases not matched to a gene: 2. This CDR3 has 14 amino acids. Germline CDR1 reads SGHNT; CDR2 reads YYREEE (reference sequence). DNA of the CDR3: TGTGCCAGCAGCGATAGCGGGGGCACAGATACGCAGTATTTT. Translation: CASSDSGGTDTQYF. The whole variable domain, remainder taken from reference TRBV5-4 and TRBJ2-3, is ETGVTQSPTHLIKTRGQQVTLRCSSQSGHNTVSWYQQALGQGPQFIFQYYREEENGRGNFPPRFSGLQFPNYSSELNVNALELDDSALYLCASSDSGGTDTQYFGPGTRLTVL.

The chain is built from TRBV6-1 and TRBJ2-7, with 7 bases identical to TRBD1. In germline, CDR1 is MNHNS, CDR2 SASEGT. With V trimmed by 6 bases and J by 4 bases, 9 bases remained unmatched. This CDR3 has 14 residues. CDR3 loop: CASRMTGKGYEQYF. The CDR3 DNA is TGTGCCAGCAGAATGACAGGGAAAGGTTACGAGCAGTACTTC.

V and J are TRBV14 and TRBJ2-5; D call uncertain. Trimming pared 2 bases from V and 4 bases from J, leaving 14 bases between. This CDR3 contains 15 residues. The V gene's germline CDR1 is SGHDN and CDR2 FVKESK. CDR3 nucleotide sequence: TGTGCCAGCAGCCAACGATCGGAGTTTGGAGAGACCCAGTACTTC. Amino acids: CASSQRSEFGETQYF. Based on the CDR3 plus reference TRBV14 and TRBJ2-5, the full variable domain is EAGVTQFPSHSVIEKGQTVTLRCDPISGHDNLYWYRRVMGKEIKFLLHFVKESKQDESGMPNNRFLAERTGGTYSTLKVQPAELEDSGVYFCASSQRSEFGETQYFGPGTRLLVL.

This chain links TRBV7-2 with TRBJ2-4, with D tentatively TRBD2 (5 bases). This CDR3 has 15 amino acids. Trimming removed 1 base from V and 2 bases from J, with 9 bases in between. Germline V lookup: CDR1 SGHTA, CDR2 FQGNSA. The CDR3 DNA reads TGTGCCAGCAGCTTAGGAGGGTCGTCCAAAAACATTCAGTACTTC. Protein sequence: CASSLGGSSKNIQYF.

The chain recombines TRBV5-1 with TRBJ2-3; TRBD2 aligns across 7 bases. The V segment lost 9 bases and the J segment 3 bases; nucleotides outside the gene matches: 10. Germline CDR1 is SGHRS and CDR2 is YFSETQ. The CDR3 sequence is 14 residues long. CDR3 sequence reads: CATRGTTQTDTQYF. The DNA for the CDR3 is TGCGCCACCCGGGGGACTACACAGACAGATACGCAGTATTTT.

The chain joins TRBV7-2 to TRBJ1-5; D ambiguous. The CDR3 extends over 15 amino acids. Trimming left V 3 bases short and J 4 bases short, with 13 bases between. Germline V gives CDR1 SGHTA, CDR2 FQGNSA. CDR3 in DNA: TGTGCCAGCAGCTTGAACCTGTTTCGGAATCAGCCCCAGCATTTT. Translation gives CASSLNLFRNQPQHF. The whole variable domain, remainder taken from reference TRBV7-2 and TRBJ1-5, is GAGVSQSPSNKVTEKGKDVELRCDPISGHTALYWYRQSLGQGLEFLIYFQGNSAPDKSGLPSDRFSAERTGGSVSTLTIQRTQQEDSAVYLCASSLNLFRNQPQHFGDGTRLSIL.

This chain connects TRBV5-5 to TRBJ2-2; 11 bases are shared with TRBD2. Per the germline V gene, CDR1 is SGHKS and CDR2 is YYEKEE (reference sequence). V gave up 4 bases and J gave up 3 bases; unmatched junction bases: 5. The CDR3 has 16 amino acids. The DNA for the CDR3 is TGTGCCAGCAGCAAAACTAGCGGGAGTCACACCGGGGAGCTGTTTTTT. Its translation is CASSKTSGSHTGELFF.

This chain links TRBV27 with TRBJ2-7, with D perhaps TRBD2 (5 bases). Germline CDR1 and CDR2: MNHEY and SMNVEV (reference sequence). Deletions cut 0 bases from V and 2 bases from J, with 8 bases between. The CDR3 runs 14 residues. Here the CDR3 DNA reads TGTGCCAGCAGTTTATCATGGGGAGCCTACGAGCAGTACTTC. Translated, it gives CASSLSWGAYEQYF.

The chain combines TRBV18 with TRBJ1-1; 8 nucleotides agree with TRBD1. This CDR3 contains 16 residues. Germline-derived CDR1 and CDR2 are KGHSH and LQKENI. J lost 4 bases, V lost 4 bases, and 11 bases had no gene match. The CDR3: CASSLRTGRLSTEAFF. The CDR3 coding sequence is TGTGCCAGCTCACTCCGGACAGGGAGGTTGAGCACTGAAGCTTTCTTT.

This clone was counted between two and nine times. The gene calls are TRBV18 and TRBJ1-3; 7 bases line up with TRBD1. The germline CDR1 and CDR2 sequences are KGHSH and LQKENI. The length of the CDR3 is 13 residues. V lost 3 bases and J lost 7; bases outside the gene matches: 3. The chain's CDR3 is CASSPPQGNTIYF. CDR3 coding DNA: TGTGCCAGCTCACCTCCACAGGGGAACACCATATATTTT.

This chain joins TRBV6-1 and TRBJ1-5, with D uncertain. Germline CDR1 MNHNS, CDR2 SASEGT. The CDR3 runs 11 residues. Trimming pared 6 bases from V and 5 bases from J, leaving 5 bases between. The chain's CDR3 is CASSSHQPQHF. CDR3 sequence (DNA): TGTGCCAGCAGCTCCCATCAGCCCCAGCATTTT.

DNA for the CDR3: TGTGCCAGCAGGCAGGGGGCATTAACCGGGGAGCTGTTTTTT. This codes for CASRQGALTGELFF. The chain combines TRBV6-1 with TRBJ2-2; 8 nucleotides align to TRBD1. The CDR3 runs 14 residues. V trimming: 6 bases; J trimming: 5 bases; junction bases outside the gene matches: 5. Germline V gene sequence: CDR1 MNHNS, CDR2 SASEGT.

The chain recombines TRBV9 with TRBJ2-7; D not certain. CDR1 and CDR2 from the germline V gene are SGDLS and YYNGEE. The length of the CDR3 is 13 residues. Trimming cost V 3 bases and J 4 bases, with 11 bases left between them. CDR3 in DNA: TGTGCCAGCAGCGCCACACCCTCTTACGAGCAGTACTTC. It yields the protein CASSATPSYEQYF.

This clone was found a few times. The chain has TRBV11-2 and TRBJ2-7, with 7 bases fitting TRBD1. Germline CDR1 and CDR2: SGHAT and FQNNGV. The ends lost 5 bases at V and 6 bases at J; junction bases unmatched: 4. The CDR3 contains 12 residues. CDR3 residues: CASSPRTGEQYF. CDR3 DNA: TGTGCCAGCAGCCCGAGGACAGGCGAGCAGTACTTC. The complete variable domain, with remaining parts taken from reference TRBV11-2 and TRBJ2-7, reads EAGVAQSPRYKIIEKRQSVAFWCNPISGHATLYWYQQILGQGPKLLIQFQNNGVVDDSQLPKDRFSAERLKGVDSTLKIQPAKLEDSAVYLCASSPRTGEQYFGPGTRLTVT.

This chain links TRBV5-1 with TRBJ2-3; 13 bases are shared with TRBD2. Germline CDR1 is SGHRS and CDR2 is YFSETQ. The CDR3 has 17 residues. The V and J ends lost 4 bases and 3 bases, in that order; junction bases with no gene match: 8. CDR3: CASSRELAGGPTDTQYF. The CDR3 region has the DNA TGCGCCAGCAGCCGAGAACTAGCGGGAGGGCCTACAGATACGCAGTATTTT.

The chain recombines TRBV9 with TRBJ2-1; 9 nucleotides align to TRBD2. After removal of 2 bases from V and 4 bases from J, the junction contained 4 bases not matched to a gene. The CDR3 loop spans 15 amino acids. The V gene's germline CDR1 is SGDLS and CDR2 YYNGEE. The CDR3 DNA is TGTGCCAGCAGCGTCATAGCGGGAGTGTACAATGAGCAGTTCTTC. Amino acid sequence: CASSVIAGVYNEQFF.

The chain couples TRBV6-5 to TRBJ2-7, with D perhaps matching TRBD1 (6 bases). CDR1 is MNHEY and CDR2 is SVGAGI in the germline V gene. This CDR3 has 13 amino acids. V lost 5 bases, J lost 5 bases, and 13 bases lay in between. The CDR3 bases are TGTGCCAGCAGTACCACAGGGTTCAACGAGCAGTACTTC. This gives the protein CASSTTGFNEQYF.

The gene calls are TRBV14 and TRBJ2-5; TRBD2 matches at 10 bases. Losses at the gene ends were 2 bases for V and 7 bases for J; bases not matched to a gene: 7. Germline lookup yields CDR1 SGHDN and CDR2 FVKESK. This CDR3 has 15 amino acids. This chain's CDR3 is CASSQLAGVSGTQYF. The CDR3 DNA follows: TGTGCCAGCAGCCAACTAGCGGGAGTTTCGGGGACCCAGTACTTC.

The chain couples TRBV19 to TRBJ1-4; D is uncertain. The CDR3 length is 13 residues. Germline loops: CDR1 LNHDA, CDR2 SQIVND (reference sequence). V lost 0 bases and J lost 10, with 9 bases in between. The CDR3 sequence is CASSIDREGKLFF. The CDR3 region has the DNA TGTGCCAGTAGTATAGACCGAGAGGGAAAACTGTTTTTT.

The chain employs TRBV7-6 and TRBJ1-1, with TRBD1 matching over 7 bases. Germline-derived CDR1 and CDR2 are SGHVS and FNYEAQ. The CDR3 is 13 amino acids. The junction had 4 bases not matched to a gene; V was cut back by 2 bases and J by 7 bases. The CDR3 is CASSLTGVDEAFF. The CDR3 coding sequence is TGTGCCAGCAGCTTAACAGGGGTGGATGAAGCTTTCTTT.

The CDR3 loop is CASMEGAILAGTGELFF. The CDR3 DNA is TGTGCCAGCATGGAAGGAGCGATTCTAGCTGGTACCGGGGAGCTGTTTTTT. This chain joins TRBV2 and TRBJ2-2, with D possibly TRBD2 on 5 matching bases. CDR1 SNHLY and CDR2 FYNNEI come from the germline V gene. This CDR3 comprises 17 residues. Trimming pared 7 bases from V and 5 bases from J, leaving 23 bases between.

The V and J genes are TRBV4-2 and TRBJ2-7; 13 nucleotides line up with TRBD2. The CDR3 runs 18 residues. The V and J ends lost 0 bases and 3 bases, in that order; junction bases with no gene match: 8. Germline values: CDR1 LGHNA, CDR2 YNFKEQ. The CDR3 DNA reads TGTGCCAGCAGCCAAGAAAGAGGACTAGCGGGAGAGGGCTACGAGCAGTACTTC. It yields the protein CASSQERGLAGEGYEQYF.

This clone has a handful of counts. The rearrangement uses TRBV7-3 and TRBJ2-2, with 13 bases identical to TRBD2. The germline CDR1 and CDR2 sequences are SGHTA and FQGTGA. V trimming: 5 bases; J trimming: 5 bases; junction bases outside the gene matches: 5. CDR3 length: 16 residues. The CDR3 DNA reads as TGTGCCAGCAGCCTCACTAGCGGGAGGGCAACCGGGGAGCTGTTTTTT. Translation: CASSLTSGRATGELFF. Using reference TRBV7-3 and TRBJ2-2 for the parts outside the CDR3, the full variable domain is GAGVSQTPSNKVTEKGKYVELRCDPISGHTALYWYRQSLGQGPEFLIYFQGTGAADDSGLPNDRFFAVRPEGSVSTLKIQRTERGDSAVYLCASSLTSGRATGELFFGEGSRLTVL.